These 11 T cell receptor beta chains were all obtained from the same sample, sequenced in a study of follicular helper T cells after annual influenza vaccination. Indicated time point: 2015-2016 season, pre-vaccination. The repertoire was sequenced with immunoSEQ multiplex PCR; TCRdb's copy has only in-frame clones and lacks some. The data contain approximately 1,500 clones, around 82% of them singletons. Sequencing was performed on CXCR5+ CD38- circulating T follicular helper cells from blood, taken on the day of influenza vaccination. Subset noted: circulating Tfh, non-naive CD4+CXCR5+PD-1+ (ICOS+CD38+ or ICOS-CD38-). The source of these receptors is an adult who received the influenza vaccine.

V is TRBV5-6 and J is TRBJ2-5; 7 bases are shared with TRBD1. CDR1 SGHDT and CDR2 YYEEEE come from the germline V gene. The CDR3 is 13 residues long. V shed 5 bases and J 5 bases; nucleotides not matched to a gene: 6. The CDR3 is CASSRQGAETQYF. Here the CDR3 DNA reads TGTGCCAGCAGTAGACAGGGTGCCGAGACCCAGTACTTC.

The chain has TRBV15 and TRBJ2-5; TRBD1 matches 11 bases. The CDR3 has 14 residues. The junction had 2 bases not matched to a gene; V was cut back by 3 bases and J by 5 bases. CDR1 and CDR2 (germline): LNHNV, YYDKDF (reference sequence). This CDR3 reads CATSSGQGAETQYF. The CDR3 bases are TGTGCCACCAGCAGCGGACAGGGGGCTGAGACCCAGTACTTC.

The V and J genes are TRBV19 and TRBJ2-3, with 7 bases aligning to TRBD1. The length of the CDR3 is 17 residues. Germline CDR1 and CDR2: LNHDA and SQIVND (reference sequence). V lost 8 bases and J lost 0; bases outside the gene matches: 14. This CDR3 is CASGGNLGQTSTDTQYF. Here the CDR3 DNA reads TGTGCCAGTGGGGGTAATTTGGGACAGACTAGCACAGATACGCAGTATTTT.

CDR3 DNA sequence: TGTGCCAGCAGCCCGGGACTAGGTTCCTACAATGAGCAGTTCTTC. Translating gives CASSPGLGSYNEQFF. The V gene is TRBV7-3, the J gene TRBJ2-1, with 8 bases identical to TRBD2. Germline V lookup: CDR1 SGHTA, CDR2 FQGTGA. V was pared by 5 bases and J by 1 base, with 4 bases of the junction left unmatched. CDR3 length equals 15 residues. Filled out from reference TRBV7-3 and TRBJ2-1, the complete variable domain reads GAGVSQTPSNKVTEKGKYVELRCDPISGHTALYWYRQSLGQGPEFLIYFQGTGAADDSGLPNDRFFAVRPEGSVSTLKIQRTERGDSAVYLCASSPGLGSYNEQFFGPGTRLTVL.

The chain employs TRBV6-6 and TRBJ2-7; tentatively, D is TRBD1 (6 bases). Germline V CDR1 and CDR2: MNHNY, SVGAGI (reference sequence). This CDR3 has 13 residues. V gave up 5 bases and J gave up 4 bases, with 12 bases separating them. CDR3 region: CASSHRDGYEQYF. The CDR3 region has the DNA TGTGCCAGCAGTCACAGGGACGGGTACGAGCAGTACTTC.

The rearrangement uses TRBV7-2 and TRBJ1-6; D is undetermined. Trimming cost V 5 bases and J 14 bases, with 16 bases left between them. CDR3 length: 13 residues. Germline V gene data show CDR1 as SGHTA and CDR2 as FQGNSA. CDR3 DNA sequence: TGTGCCAGCAGCCGCGGGGTCGAATCGACCCTCCACTTT. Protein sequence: CASSRGVESTLHF.

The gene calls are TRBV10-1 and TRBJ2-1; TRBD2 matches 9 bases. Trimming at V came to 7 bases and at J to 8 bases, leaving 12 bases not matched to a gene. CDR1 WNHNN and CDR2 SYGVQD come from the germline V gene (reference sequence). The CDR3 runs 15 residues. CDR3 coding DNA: TGCGCCAGCACCCAGACTAGCGGCCTTTTGGATGAGCAGTTCTTC. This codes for CASTQTSGLLDEQFF.

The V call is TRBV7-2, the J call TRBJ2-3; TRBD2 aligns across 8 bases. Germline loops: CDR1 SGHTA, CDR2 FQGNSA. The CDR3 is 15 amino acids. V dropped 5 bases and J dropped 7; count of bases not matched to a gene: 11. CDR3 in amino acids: CASSARAGVENTQYF. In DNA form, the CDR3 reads TGTGCCAGCAGCGCGAGAGCGGGGGTCGAAAATACGCAGTATTTT.

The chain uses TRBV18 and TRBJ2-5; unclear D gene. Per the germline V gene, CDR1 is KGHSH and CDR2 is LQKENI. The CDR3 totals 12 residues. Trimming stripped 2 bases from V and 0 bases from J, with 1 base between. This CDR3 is CASSPNQETQYF. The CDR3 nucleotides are TGTGCCAGCTCACCAAACCAAGAGACCCAGTACTTC.

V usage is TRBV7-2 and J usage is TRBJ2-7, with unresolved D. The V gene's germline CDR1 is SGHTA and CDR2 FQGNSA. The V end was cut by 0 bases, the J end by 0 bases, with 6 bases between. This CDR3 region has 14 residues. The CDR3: CASSLASSSYEQYF. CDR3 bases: TGTGCCAGCAGCTTAGCTAGCTCCTCCTACGAGCAGTACTTC.

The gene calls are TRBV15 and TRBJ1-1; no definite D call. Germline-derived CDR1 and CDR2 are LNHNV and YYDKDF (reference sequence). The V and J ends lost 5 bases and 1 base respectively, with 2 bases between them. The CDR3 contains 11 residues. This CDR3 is CATSGNTEAFF. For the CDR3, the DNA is TGTGCCACCAGCGGGAACACTGAAGCTTTCTTT.